The present T cell receptor (beta chain) was sequenced within a study of identifying expanded T cells in peripheral blood (dated by TCRdb to the late 2010s). Regarding the study in general: Technical replicates were generated by sequencing separate aliquots of the same genomic DNA pool, and four replicates were compared pairwise.

TCRbeta CDR3 regions were profiled with the immunoSEQ Assay using bias-controlled multiplex PCR amplification of genomic DNA. As for the authors' bioinformatics: The absolute abundance of each unique TCRbeta CDR3 region was quantified after sequences were collapsed and filtered. Differential abundance was assessed using a binomial (Fisher-equivalent) model and a beta-binomial model in which time-dependent variance fitted from healthy donors was added. Clones with fewer than 5 combined templates were removed, and differential abundance was called for clones with a Benjamini-Hochberg FDR below 0.01. Beta-binomial variance was modeled as a function of total template count across the two samples using the form v = (b*log(k)+a)^2. Not all clones reach the TCRdb copy of this immuneACCESS table, which keeps in-frame sequences only. Checked studies attribute under half of the gap to unresolved V genes and leave the rest unexplained. V and J calls and clone size are those listed in that table; D and trimming were worked out from the DNA. Within this sample are over 100,000 clones, with 88% of them counted one time only. In total, the top ten clones hold under 9% of the sample.

The germline V gene (reference sequence) supplies CDR1 LNHDA and CDR2 SQIVND. V and J lose 7 bases and 8 bases, and a span of 14 bases separates them. Inclusive of the bounding cysteine and phenylalanine, the CDR3 is 12 residues long. The DNA shown is the 36-base CDR3, in frame from base 1. Broad study findings and their caveats: Across all healthy-donor time intervals, the beta-binomial model significantly lowered both the number of clones called differentially abundant and the false-positive rate. Variance in clone template counts between roughly two-week samples significantly increased with total template count across all healthy donors. Between technical replicates the binomial model flagged approximately 1.2 differentially abundant clones, whereas over about two weeks the binomial model flagged about 15 and over approximately four weeks 19 to 20. The authors expected that over much longer intervals, such as months to years, biological variance in healthy repertoires might increase even further.

In the case of this clone: The antigen this receptor binds is unknown. Per-base qualities were not stored, and no clone one base away is much larger.

During the collection period, no immune events, such as infections, were documented for the healthy donors. Blood repertoires from healthy donors were used as a training cohort for calibrating time-dependent variance in a beta-binomial model of differential abundance of T-cell clones. The training cohort was composed of about 10 healthy donors, 3 female and 7 male. The donors were between about 25 and 70 years old, with an average age of approximately 47 years. Obtained from a commercial supplier, whole blood was collected from each healthy donor at three time points set around 2 weeks apart. Genomic DNA was extracted from unsorted whole blood for immunosequencing.

The chain links TRBV19 with TRBJ1-2, with an unclear D gene assignment. The TCR comes from a person aged 18 to 70 in good health. The sequenced material came from blood. In nucleotides, the sequence is TGTGCCAGTAACCAGGCCCAGCAGGGCTACACCTTC. The encoded protein is CASNQAQQGYTF.